The clone carrying this T cell receptor (beta chain) occurred a few times. What it recognizes is unknown. V was trimmed by 5 bases and J by 8 bases, leaving 12 bases between them. This CDR3 has 12 amino acids. The entry originates in a study of blood T cells in healthy people across ages. Study-level results: Roughly linear declines in TCR beta diversity per million T cells occurred with age.

Together with a sample-barcoded 5' primer, a J-beta primer mix was included in a second PCR lasting 7 to 11 cycles. TCRdb re-analysed the 5' RACE reads in MiXCR, keeping a single row per CDR3 protein. The sample consists of about a million distinct CDR3 sequences, 35% to 40% of them appearing once. The rearrangement uses TRBV12-3 or TRBV12-4 and TRBJ1-1; unclear D gene. This sequence originates from a man aged 18 to 35 in good health. The sample consisted of blood. The CDR3: CASSPQGGEAFF. CDR3 nucleotide sequence: TGTGCCAGCAGTCCTCAAGGAGGCGAAGCTTTCTTT.